This T cell receptor (beta chain) originates from a study of PD-1 blockade in classical Hodgkin lymphoma. General study findings and limits: The causes of the repertoire differences, possibly disease activity or prior therapy, remain undefined. Complete responders had baseline diversity similar to newly diagnosed patients. Only CD4+ TCR diversity, not CD8+, had risen significantly by C4D1.

Documented time point: cycle 4 day 1 (C4D1), after 6 weeks of nivolumab. Relapse after autologous stem cell transplantation occurred in every patient, and brentuximab vedotin exposure varied. Complete response, partial response or progressive disease made up the best responses. A remark on this clone: The antigen remains unidentified.

Assay: immunoSEQ multiplex PCR; the TCRdb copy retains only in-frame clones and omits some. Of about 21,000 clones in the sample, over 65% were seen once. The CDR3 extends over 15 amino acids. Trimming removed 3 bases from V and 3 bases from J; junction bases left unmatched: 2. Germline V gene data show CDR1 as LNHDA and CDR2 as SQIVND (reference sequence). The source was peripheral blood mononuclear cells (PBMCs), collected before the fourth cycle of nivolumab. This rearrangement joins TRBV19 to TRBJ2-3, with TRBD2 matching over 11 bases. This sequence originates from a human donor with classical Hodgkin lymphoma. The CDR3 region has the DNA TGTGCCAGTAGTATGGGACTAGCGGCAACAGATACGCAGTATTTT. Translation gives CASSMGLAATDTQYF.